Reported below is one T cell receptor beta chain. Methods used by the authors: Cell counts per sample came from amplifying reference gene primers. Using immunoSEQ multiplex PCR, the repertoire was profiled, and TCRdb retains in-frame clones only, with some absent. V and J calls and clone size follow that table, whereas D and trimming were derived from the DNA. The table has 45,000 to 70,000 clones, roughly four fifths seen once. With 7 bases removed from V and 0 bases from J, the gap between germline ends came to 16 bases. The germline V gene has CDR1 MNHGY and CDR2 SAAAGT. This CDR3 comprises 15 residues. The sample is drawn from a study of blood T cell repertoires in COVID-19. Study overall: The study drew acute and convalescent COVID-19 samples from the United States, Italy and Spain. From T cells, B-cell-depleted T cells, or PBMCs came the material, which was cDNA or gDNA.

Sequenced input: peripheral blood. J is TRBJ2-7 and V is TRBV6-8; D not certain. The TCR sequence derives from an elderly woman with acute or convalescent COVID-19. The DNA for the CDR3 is TGTGCCAGCATCCCAGGCAGCTGGCTCTCCTACGAGCAGTACTTC. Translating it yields CASIPGSWLSYEQYF.